These 8 T cell receptor beta chains share one sample of origin, sequenced in a study of T cells in Graves' hyperthyroidism and ophthalmopathy. Amplified regions were TCR beta CDR3 sequences from RNA transcripts. During a first-round RT-PCR of the TCR CDR3, the HTBI primer set was used. TCRdb re-derived calls from the multiplex PCR reads in MiXCR, one entry per CDR3 protein. The sample lists fewer than 350,000 distinct CDR3 sequences; around a fifth were seen once. Specimen: blood. Source of these receptors: a man in his forties or fifties with Graves' ophthalmopathy.

This clonotype was found many times. V gene TRBV3-1 combines with J gene TRBJ1-1; possible D gene TRBD1, 5 bases. V lost 3 bases to trimming and J lost 7 bases, with 12 bases between them. This CDR3 spans 13 amino acids. The germline gives CDR1 LGHDT, CDR2 YNNKEL (reference sequence). The CDR3 reads CASSQGTRVEAFF. The CDR3 DNA sequence: TGTGCCAGCAGCCAGGGGACCAGGGTTGAAGCTTTCTTT.

The chain has TRBV15 and TRBJ1-5; no clear D. The CDR3 spans 16 residues. The ends were cut back, 0 bases at V and 5 bases at J, with 14 bases in the middle. CDR1 and CDR2 (germline): LNHNV, YYDKDF (reference sequence). The CDR3 DNA follows: TGTGCCACCAGCAGAGATCATTCTGGAGGATATCAGCCCCAGCATTTT. This gives the protein CATSRDHSGGYQPQHF.

The J gene is TRBJ2-1, the V gene TRBV28; TRBD1 aligns across 10 bases. Germline CDR1 MDHEN, CDR2 SYDVKM. This CDR3 contains 17 residues. The ends lost 4 bases at V and 8 bases at J; junction bases unmatched: 14. For the CDR3, the DNA is TGTGCCAGCAGTTCCATGAGGGGGGACAGGGGTCGGTATGAGCAGTTCTTC. Its protein is CASSSMRGDRGRYEQFF. Together with reference TRBV28 and TRBJ2-1, the CDR3 gives the full variable domain: DVKVTQSSRYLVKRTGEKVFLECVQDMDHENMFWYRQDPGLGLRLIYFSYDVKMKEKGDIPEGYSVSREKKERFSLILESASTNQTSMYLCASSSMRGDRGRYEQFFGPGTRLTVL.

This clonotype has at least ten counts. The genes are TRBV2 and TRBJ2-3; 7 bases line up with TRBD2. CDR1 and CDR2 from the germline V gene are SNHLY and FYNNEI. The CDR3 runs to 16 residues. Trimming removed 4 bases from V and 1 base from J; junction bases left unmatched: 8. The CDR3, as DNA: TGTGCCAGCAGTGTCGGGGCTAGCGGACGCACAGATACGCAGTATTTT. Protein sequence: CASSVGASGRTDTQYF.

The chain combines TRBV24-1 with TRBJ1-1, with D maybe TRBD1 (6 bases). Germline CDR1 is KGHDR and CDR2 is SFDVKD. The ends were cut back, 5 bases at V and 4 bases at J, with 7 bases in the middle. This CDR3 is built from 12 residues. The CDR3 nucleotides are TGTGCCACCAGTGTAGGGGGCACTGAAGCTTTCTTT. Translating gives CATSVGGTEAFF.

This clonotype appeared a few times. The chain couples TRBV6-6 to TRBJ1-1; 8 bases are a match to TRBD1. This CDR3 region has 15 residues. Germline assignment: CDR1 MNHNY and CDR2 SVGAGI (reference sequence). V shed 2 bases, J shed 4 bases, and the junction held 6 bases outside the gene matches. The CDR3, as DNA: TGTGCCAGCAGTTACAAGAGACAGGGGAGCACTGAAGCTTTCTTT. Residues: CASSYKRQGSTEAFF.

This clonotype was counted only a few times. This chain connects TRBV3-1 to TRBJ2-2; D is undetermined. CDR1 and CDR2 (germline): LGHDT, YNNKEL (reference sequence). Trimming took 1 base from V and 6 from J, leaving 15 bases between them. CDR3 length: 16 amino acids. The DNA for the CDR3 is TGTGCCAGCAGCCAAGTCACGGCTAGTAATGCCGGGGAGCTGTTTTTT. Its translation is CASSQVTASNAGELFF.

This clonotype has more than one count but fewer than ten. This rearrangement joins TRBV3-1 to TRBJ2-7; 7 bases match TRBD1. Germline V gene lookup returns CDR1 LGHDT and CDR2 YNNKEL (reference sequence). With 3 bases clipped from V and 5 bases from J, the junction kept 7 bases outside the gene matches. The CDR3 is 14 amino acids. CDR3 nucleotide sequence: TGTGCCAGCAGCCACCCGACAGGGAGTGACGAGCAGTACTTC. Its translation is CASSHPTGSDEQYF.